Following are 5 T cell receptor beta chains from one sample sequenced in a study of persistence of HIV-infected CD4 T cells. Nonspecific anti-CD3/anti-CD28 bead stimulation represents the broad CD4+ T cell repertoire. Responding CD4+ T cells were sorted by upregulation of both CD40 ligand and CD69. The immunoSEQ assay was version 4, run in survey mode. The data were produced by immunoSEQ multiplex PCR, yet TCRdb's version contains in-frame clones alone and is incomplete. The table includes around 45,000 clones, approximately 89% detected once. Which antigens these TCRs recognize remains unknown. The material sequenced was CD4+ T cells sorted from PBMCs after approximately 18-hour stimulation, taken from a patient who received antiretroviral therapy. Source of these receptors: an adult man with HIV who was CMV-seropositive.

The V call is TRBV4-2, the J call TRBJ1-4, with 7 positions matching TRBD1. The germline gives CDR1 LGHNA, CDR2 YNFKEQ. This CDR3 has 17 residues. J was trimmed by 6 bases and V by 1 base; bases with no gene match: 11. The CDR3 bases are TGTGCCAGCAGCCAAGGCGTGAGGGGGCCTCCTTATGAAAAACTGTTTTTT. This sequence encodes CASSQGVRGPPYEKLFF.

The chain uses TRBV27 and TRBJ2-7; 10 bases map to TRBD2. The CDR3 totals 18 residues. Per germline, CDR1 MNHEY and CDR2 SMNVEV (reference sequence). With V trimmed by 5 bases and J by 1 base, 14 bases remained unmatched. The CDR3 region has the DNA TGTGCCAGCAGTCCCGTTACTAGCGGGGCGGAGGGATCCTACGAGCAGTACTTC. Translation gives CASSPVTSGAEGSYEQYF.

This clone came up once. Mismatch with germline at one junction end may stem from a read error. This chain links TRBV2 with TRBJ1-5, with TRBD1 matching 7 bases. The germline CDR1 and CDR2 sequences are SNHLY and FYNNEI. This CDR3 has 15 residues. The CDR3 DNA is TGTGCCAGCAGCGAAGGCCGACAGGGTTATCAGCCCCAGCATTTT. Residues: CASSEGRQGYQPQHF.

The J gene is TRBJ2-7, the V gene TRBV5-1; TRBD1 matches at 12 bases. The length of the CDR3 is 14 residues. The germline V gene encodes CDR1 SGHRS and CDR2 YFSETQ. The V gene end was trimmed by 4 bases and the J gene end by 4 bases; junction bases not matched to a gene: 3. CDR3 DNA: TGCGCCAGCAGCGGGGGACAGGGGGCGTACGAGCAGTACTTC. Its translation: CASSGGQGAYEQYF.

The CDR3 DNA is TGTGCCAGCAGCGTATTTTCTACGGTCGGAGATACGCAGTATTTT. Translated: CASSVFSTVGDTQYF. V is TRBV9 and J is TRBJ2-3; D not resolved. The CDR3 totals 15 residues. The germline CDR1 and CDR2 sequences are SGDLS and YYNGEE. Trimming left V 1 base short and J 5 bases short, with 14 bases between.